Listed here are 24 T cell receptor beta chains from one sample, sequenced in a study of spatial heterogeneity in lung cancer. TCRdb reprocessed the 5' RACE reads via MiXCR and lists one record per CDR3 protein. The table has more than 65,000 distinct CDR3 sequences, over 10% seen once; the top ten hold around 4.3%. The time point: sample taken at primary tumor resection. Unsorted whole RNA samples from tumor, nontumor lung or frozen PBMC were sequenced. Source: PBMCs, taken at surgery. The receptors derive from a male donor with early-stage non-small cell lung cancer.

The J gene is TRBJ2-7, the V gene TRBV29-1; 13 nucleotides match TRBD2. With 6 bases clipped from V and 4 bases from J, the junction kept 6 bases outside the gene matches. The CDR3 loop spans 14 amino acids. The V gene's germline CDR1 is SQVTM and CDR2 ANQGSEA. CDR3 sequence: CSVGTSGMGYEQYF. The CDR3 DNA reads TGCAGCGTCGGGACTAGCGGGATGGGGTACGAGCAGTACTTC.

This clonotype was found many times. This rearrangement joins TRBV20-1 to TRBJ2-7, with D possibly being TRBD1 or TRBD2 (5 bases each). Between the trimmed V and J ends, which lost 6 bases and 11 bases, there was a span of 17 bases. There are 11 residues in the CDR3. The germline V gene has CDR1 DFQATT and CDR2 SNEGSKA (reference sequence). The CDR3 DNA reads TGCAGTGCCCGAGTACAGGTGGAGGAGTACTTC. It translates to CSARVQVEEYF.

The rearrangement joins TRBV7-2 to TRBJ2-1; 11 positions agree with TRBD2. Germline V gene lookup returns CDR1 SGHTA and CDR2 FQGNSA. Trimming removed 4 bases from V and 15 bases from J; junction bases left unmatched: 11. This CDR3 has 14 residues. CDR3 sequence (DNA): TGTGCCAGCAGCTATCCCGGGACTAGCGGAGGGCCGTTCTTC. Translation gives CASSYPGTSGGPFF. The whole variable domain, remainder taken from reference TRBV7-2 and TRBJ2-1, is GAGVSQSPSNKVTEKGKDVELRCDPISGHTALYWYRQSLGQGLEFLIYFQGNSAPDKSGLPSDRFSAERTGGSVSTLTIQRTQQEDSAVYLCASSYPGTSGGPFFGPGTRLTVL.

The chain has TRBV29-1 and TRBJ1-1; D ambiguous. The CDR3 is 10 residues long. The germline CDR1 and CDR2 sequences are SQVTM and ANQGSEA. V was pared by 4 bases and J by 6 bases, with 6 bases between. The CDR3 sequence: CSVVESEAFF. The CDR3 DNA follows: TGCAGCGTTGTGGAATCTGAAGCTTTCTTT.

V gene TRBV5-1 combines with J gene TRBJ2-2, with unresolved D. Trimming shortened V by 0 bases and J by 0 bases, and 6 bases separated the two germline ends. CDR1 and CDR2 (germline): SGHRS, YFSETQ. The CDR3 sequence is 15 residues long. The CDR3 DNA is TGCGCCAGCAGCTTGGGAAATACGAACACCGGGGAGCTGTTTTTT. Protein product: CASSLGNTNTGELFF.

There are many counts of this clonotype. The chain combines TRBV28 with TRBJ1-4; 7 bases fit TRBD1. Germline CDR1 is MDHEN and CDR2 is SYDVKM. V shed 4 bases and J 8 bases; nucleotides not matched to a gene: 4. The CDR3 totals 13 residues. In DNA, the CDR3 is TGTGCCAGCAGTTCGGGACAGCGCGAAAAACTGTTTTTT. Translated, it gives CASSSGQREKLFF. The entire variable domain, with the rest obtained from reference TRBV28 and TRBJ1-4, is as follows: DVKVTQSSRYLVKRTGEKVFLECVQDMDHENMFWYRQDPGLGLRLIYFSYDVKMKEKGDIPEGYSVSREKKERFSLILESASTNQTSMYLCASSSGQREKLFFGSGTQLSVL.

V and J are TRBV11-2 and TRBJ2-1; 7 bases are shared with TRBD2. This CDR3 is built from 16 residues. After removal of 8 bases from V and 3 bases from J, the junction contained 13 bases not matched to a gene. The germline V gene encodes CDR1 SGHAT and CDR2 FQNNGV. The CDR3 region has the DNA TGTGCCAGCGGACAATCGACCGGGACTATCTACAATGAGCAGTTCTTC. Residues: CASGQSTGTIYNEQFF. Full variable domain (rest looked up from reference TRBV11-2 and TRBJ2-1): EAGVAQSPRYKIIEKRQSVAFWCNPISGHATLYWYQQILGQGPKLLIQFQNNGVVDDSQLPKDRFSAERLKGVDSTLKIQPAKLEDSAVYLCASGQSTGTIYNEQFFGPGTRLTVL.

This clonotype was picked up many times. This chain links TRBV10-3 with TRBJ2-1; 8 nucleotides align to TRBD2. CDR1 ENHRY and CDR2 SYGVKD come from the germline V gene. The trim removed 8 bases at V and 2 bases at J, leaving 5 bases unmatched. CDR3 size: 14 residues. CDR3 in DNA: TGTGCCATCCAACTAGCGGAGGCCTACAATGAGCAGTTCTTC. Residues: CAIQLAEAYNEQFF.

This chain links TRBV30 with TRBJ2-7; 12 bases agree with TRBD1. The CDR3 extends over 16 amino acids. Germline CDR1 is GTSNPN and CDR2 is SVGIG (reference sequence). V lost 3 bases and J lost 5; bases outside the gene matches: 11. The CDR3 sequence: CAWSPGTGGSGDEQYF. Here the CDR3 DNA reads TGTGCCTGGAGCCCCGGGACAGGGGGCTCCGGGGACGAGCAGTACTTC. The whole variable domain, remainder taken from reference TRBV30 and TRBJ2-7, is SQTIHQWPATLVQPVGSPLSLECTVEGTSNPNLYWYRQAAGRGLQLLFYSVGIGQISSEVPQNLSASRPQDRQFILSSKKLLLSDSGFYLCAWSPGTGGSGDEQYFGPGTRLTVT.

This chain joins TRBV6-1 and TRBJ2-1, with D unclear. Looked up from germline, CDR1 is MNHNS and CDR2 is SASEGT. The CDR3 covers 11 residues. Trimming left V 2 bases short and J 9 bases short, with 5 bases between. The CDR3 DNA sequence: TGTGCCAGCAGTGAATGGGGTGAGCAGTTCTTC. Translated, it gives CASSEWGEQFF.

This clonotype has more than one count but fewer than ten. V is TRBV3-1 and J is TRBJ1-5; D remains ambiguous. The germline gives CDR1 LGHDT, CDR2 YNNKEL (reference sequence). The germline V and J ends were trimmed by 4 bases and 0 bases, with 10 bases remaining between them. The CDR3 totals 15 residues. The CDR3 loop reads CASSPLPNSNQPQHF. In nucleotides, the CDR3 is TGTGCCAGCAGCCCTTTGCCCAATAGCAATCAGCCCCAGCATTTT.

The chain is built from TRBV14 and TRBJ2-1; unclear D gene. The V end lost 2 bases, the J end lost 3 bases, and 11 bases lay between the germline ends. This CDR3 is built from 15 residues. CDR1 is SGHDN, CDR2 FVKESK, per germline. In DNA, the CDR3 is TGTGCCAGCAGCCAAAGATATAGAGGCTACAATGAGCAGTTCTTC. It is translated as CASSQRYRGYNEQFF.

This chain joins TRBV20-1 and TRBJ1-2; 11 positions match TRBD1. With V trimmed by 7 bases and J by 7 bases, 8 bases remained unmatched. The CDR3 extends over 13 amino acids. The germline CDR1 and CDR2 sequences are DFQATT and SNEGSKA (reference sequence). The CDR3: CSVPGQGDSGYTF. The CDR3 DNA reads as TGCAGTGTTCCGGGACAGGGGGATTCTGGCTACACCTTC.

The DNA of the CDR3 is TGTGCCAGCAGCTTGTATATTCACACTGAAGCTTTCTTT. Its protein product is CASSLYIHTEAFF. This chain joins TRBV5-6 and TRBJ1-1; no reliable D call. V was trimmed by 1 base and J by 3 bases, leaving 7 bases between them. Germline V gene lookup returns CDR1 SGHDT and CDR2 YYEEEE. This CDR3 has 13 residues.

The V gene is TRBV5-1, the J gene TRBJ2-3; D not certain. The V end lost 0 bases, the J end lost 6 bases, and 11 bases lay between the germline ends. Per germline, CDR1 SGHRS and CDR2 YFSETQ. The CDR3 totals 14 residues. The CDR3 DNA reads as TGCGCCAGCAGCTTGGGGGCTTCCGGGGATACGCAGTATTTT. It translates to CASSLGASGDTQYF.

This clonotype showed up many times. The V call is TRBV7-9, the J call TRBJ2-3; 7 positions agree with TRBD2. With V trimmed by 1 base and J by 5 bases, 6 bases remained unmatched. This CDR3 is built from 15 residues. CDR1 SEHNR and CDR2 FQNEAQ come from the germline V gene (reference sequence). CDR3 region: CASSLGGRAEDTQYF. The CDR3 DNA reads TGTGCCAGCAGCTTAGGTGGGAGGGCCGAAGATACGCAGTATTTT.

The chain carries TRBV20-1 and TRBJ1-5; D is ambiguous. The V gene's germline CDR1 is DFQATT and CDR2 SNEGSKA (reference sequence). V was pared by 0 bases and J by 5 bases, with 8 bases between. The CDR3 loop spans 13 amino acids. CDR3 region: CSARDKEDQPQHF. CDR3 nucleotides: TGCAGTGCTAGAGATAAGGAAGATCAGCCCCAGCATTTT.

This clonotype was counted between two and nine times. The chain employs TRBV7-2 and TRBJ2-2; D is unclear. Trimming pared 5 bases from V and 6 bases from J, leaving 10 bases between. Germline CDR1 is SGHTA and CDR2 is FQGNSA. The CDR3 has 13 amino acids. Here the CDR3 reads CASSATEAGELFF. The CDR3 DNA reads as TGTGCCAGCAGCGCGACTGAAGCCGGGGAGCTGTTTTTT.

This clonotype was picked up a small number of times. J is TRBJ2-1 and V is TRBV7-2; D is possibly TRBD1 or TRBD2 (6 bases each). The CDR3 consists of 15 residues. Between the trimmed V and J ends, which lost 5 bases and 7 bases, there was a span of 18 bases. Germline loops: CDR1 SGHTA, CDR2 FQGNSA. The CDR3 region is CASSVRGGPMNEQFF. CDR3 nucleotide sequence: TGTGCCAGCAGCGTTCGTGGGGGGCCTATGAATGAGCAGTTCTTC.

This clonotype was seen a few times. The V gene is TRBV7-2, the J gene TRBJ2-2, with D possibly being TRBD1 or TRBD2 (5 bases each). This CDR3 is 16 amino acids long. Trimming left V 5 bases short and J 1 base short, with 14 bases between. Germline lookup yields CDR1 SGHTA and CDR2 FQGNSA. The CDR3 nucleotides are TGTGCCAGCAGCCCGCTAGCAACAGGGAACACCGGGGAGCTGTTTTTT. Encoded protein: CASSPLATGNTGELFF.

This chain uses TRBV29-1 with TRBJ1-1, with TRBD1 as a possible D gene (6 bases). The CDR3 spans 11 residues. Germline CDR1 SQVTM, CDR2 ANQGSEA. V was shortened by 7 bases and J by 5 bases, with 11 bases between the two germline ends. The CDR3: CSDRDGTEAFF. The DNA of the CDR3 is TGCAGCGACAGGGATGGTACTGAAGCTTTCTTT.

CDR3 in amino acids: CSARGAGQGGYGYTF. As DNA, the CDR3 is TGCAGTGCTAGAGGGGCCGGACAGGGAGGTTATGGCTACACCTTC. The chain joins TRBV20-1 to TRBJ1-2; 8 nucleotides match TRBD1. Per the germline V gene, CDR1 is DFQATT and CDR2 is SNEGSKA (reference sequence). After removal of 1 base from V and 5 bases from J, the junction contained 9 bases not matched to a gene. This CDR3 has 15 residues.

This sequence joins TRBV13 and TRBJ1-1; D is undetermined. V lost 2 bases and J lost 0, with 4 bases in between. The CDR3 is 13 amino acids. Germline V gives CDR1 PRHDT, CDR2 FYEKMQ (reference sequence). CDR3 sequence: CASSLPVNTEAFF. The CDR3 DNA reads as TGTGCCAGCAGCTTACCCGTGAACACTGAAGCTTTCTTT.

The rearrangement links TRBV7-9 to TRBJ2-1; TRBD2 matches 7 bases. V was pared by 5 bases and J by 9 bases, with 13 bases of the junction left unmatched. In germline, CDR1 is SEHNR, CDR2 FQNEAQ (reference sequence). This CDR3 spans 15 amino acids. The DNA for the CDR3 is TGTGCCAGCAGCAACACAGCGGGGCCTGCGCCTGAGCAGTTCTTC. This translates into CASSNTAGPAPEQFF.